One sample yielded the 28 T cell receptor beta chains listed below, sequenced in a study of cytomegalovirus exposure and HLA in healthy donors. Primers included in the PCR were 60 Vbeta and 13 Jbeta primers. Only in-frame clones appear in the TCRdb table, and some are missing; sequencing was by immunoSEQ multiplex PCR. The profile covers about 140,000 clones, with 80% appearing a single time and roughly 2.4% taken by the ten largest. Sequencing was done on a sample of PBMCs. Receptors originate from a man aged 50 or older in good health and CMV-seronegative.

J is TRBJ2-1 and V is TRBV4-1, with 14 bases aligning to TRBD2. Germline V gene lookup returns CDR1 MGHRA and CDR2 YSYEKL. This CDR3 is built from 20 residues. V lost 3 bases to trimming and J lost 0 bases; unmatched junction nucleotides: 10. The CDR3 DNA sequence: TGCGCCAGCAGCCATCCGACACCGGGACTAGCGGGAGTCTCCTACAATGAGCAGTTCTTC. Amino acids: CASSHPTPGLAGVSYNEQFF.

In regard to this clone: At one boundary the junction diverges from the germline segment, which might be a read error. The J gene is TRBJ2-2, the V gene TRBV5-1; possibly TRBD1 for D (6 bases). The CDR3 covers 14 residues. Germline V gene sequence: CDR1 SGHRS, CDR2 YFSETQ. CDR3 protein: CASSLDSRTGELFF. DNA of the CDR3: TGCGCCAGCAGTTTGGACAGTCGCACCGGGGAGCTGTTTTTT.

This chain uses TRBV6-1 with TRBJ1-2, with D perhaps TRBD1 (5 bases). The CDR3 loop spans 11 amino acids. Germline V gives CDR1 MNHNS, CDR2 SASEGT. V was shortened by 8 bases and J by 6 bases, with 10 bases between the two germline ends. The CDR3 DNA sequence: TGTGCCAGCGGGGGGTGGGATGGCTACACCTTC. Translation: CASGGWDGYTF.

The chain links TRBV6-5 to TRBJ2-6, with a possible D match to TRBD2 (6 bases). The CDR3 spans 14 residues. Germline lookup yields CDR1 MNHEY and CDR2 SVGAGI. V lost 10 bases to trimming and J lost 2 bases, with 12 bases between them. In DNA form, the CDR3 reads TGTGCCACGAATGGGGGGACTGGGGCCAACGTCCTGACTTTC. This sequence encodes CATNGGTGANVLTF.

The chain links TRBV19 to TRBJ1-1; D gene uncertain. V was trimmed by 5 bases and J by 4 bases, leaving 14 bases between them. Germline loops: CDR1 LNHDA, CDR2 SQIVND (reference sequence). The CDR3 is made up of 14 amino acids. The CDR3 protein is CASSRGRQLTEAFF. The CDR3 DNA follows: TGTGCCAGTAGTCGCGGGCGCCAGCTCACTGAAGCTTTCTTT.

The chain links TRBV29-1 to TRBJ1-3; D is undetermined. This CDR3 contains 13 residues. The germline CDR1 and CDR2 sequences are SQVTM and ANQGSEA. V was shortened by 2 bases and J by 0 bases, with 5 bases between the two germline ends. The CDR3 is CSVEPDSGNTIYF. The CDR3 region has the DNA TGCAGCGTTGAACCAGACTCTGGAAACACCATATATTTT.

Remarks on this clone: Distinct nucleotide sequences in the sample also encode this CDR3. The CDR3 nucleotides are TGTGCCAGCTCACCGGGACTAGCGGACAATGAGCAGTTCTTC. Translating gives CASSPGLADNEQFF. The chain uses TRBV18 and TRBJ2-1; 11 nucleotides match TRBD2. This CDR3 has 14 amino acids. Germline V CDR1 and CDR2: KGHSH, LQKENI. The J segment lost 5 bases and the V segment lost 3 bases, leaving 0 bases of the junction unmatched.

CDR3 loop: CASSLQGDRSEAFF. The CDR3, as DNA: TGTGCCAGCAGTCTCCAGGGTGATAGGTCGGAAGCTTTCTTT. The chain joins TRBV6-1 to TRBJ1-1; tentatively, D is TRBD1 (5 bases). The CDR3 length is 14 residues. Germline-derived CDR1 and CDR2 are MNHNS and SASEGT. With 5 bases removed from V and 8 bases from J, the gap between germline ends came to 18 bases.

The J gene is TRBJ2-7, the V gene TRBV7-2, with TRBD1 matching over 9 bases. Unmatched junction bases numbered 3, after V lost 4 bases and J lost 5 bases. This CDR3 contains 13 residues. The germline V gene encodes CDR1 SGHTA and CDR2 FQGNSA. This CDR3 is CASSWGQGNEQYF. CDR3 in DNA: TGTGCCAGCAGCTGGGGACAGGGCAACGAGCAGTACTTC.

The chain has TRBV19 and TRBJ1-1; TRBD1 is a possible D gene (6 bases). Germline V gene sequence: CDR1 LNHDA, CDR2 SQIVND (reference sequence). The CDR3 has 14 residues. V was shortened by 5 bases and J by 2 bases, with 12 bases between the two germline ends. Written as DNA, the CDR3 is TGTGCCAGTAGTCCGCTGGACAGTAACACTGAAGCTTTCTTT. It translates to CASSPLDSNTEAFF.

The J gene is TRBJ2-5, the V gene TRBV7-7; 11 bases are a match to TRBD2. The CDR3 sequence is 18 residues long. J lost 1 base, V lost 3 bases, and 10 bases had no gene match. Germline CDR1 is SSHAT and CDR2 is FNYEAQ (reference sequence). The CDR3 nucleotides are TGTGCCAGCAGCTTTAGGCTAGCGGGGGGAGAACGCCAAGAGACCCAGTACTTC. Protein product: CASSFRLAGGERQETQYF. Looking up the rest from reference TRBV7-7 and TRBJ2-5 gives the full variable domain: GAGVSQSPRYKVTKRGQDVTLRCDPISSHATLYWYQQALGQGPEFLTYFNYEAQPDKSGLPSDRFSAERPEGSISTLTIQRTEQRDSAMYRCASSFRLAGGERQETQYFGPGTRLLVL.

This chain links TRBV4-1 with TRBJ2-7, with 11 bases identical to TRBD2. The CDR3 runs 15 residues. CDR1 is MGHRA and CDR2 is YSYEKL in the germline V gene. With V trimmed by 3 bases and J by 2 bases, 3 bases remained unmatched. The CDR3 sequence: CASSQTSGATYEQYF. DNA of the CDR3: TGCGCCAGCAGCCAGACTAGCGGGGCCACCTACGAGCAGTACTTC.

V and J are TRBV5-1 and TRBJ1-1; 10 bases fit TRBD1. V lost 4 bases to trimming and J lost 3 bases; unmatched junction nucleotides: 9. The CDR3 is 16 residues long. Germline lookup yields CDR1 SGHRS and CDR2 YFSETQ. The CDR3 loop reads CASSRGTGVGDTEAFF. In DNA form, the CDR3 reads TGCGCCAGCAGCCGGGGGACAGGGGTGGGGGACACTGAAGCTTTCTTT. Looking up the rest from reference TRBV5-1 and TRBJ1-1 gives the full variable domain: KAGVTQTPRYLIKTRGQQVTLSCSPISGHRSVSWYQQTPGQGLQFLFEYFSETQRNKGNFPGRFSGRQFSNSRSEMNVSTLELGDSALYLCASSRGTGVGDTEAFFGQGTRLTVV.

On this clone itself: The sample has other DNA sequences that encode this CDR3 too. The J gene is TRBJ1-1, the V gene TRBV6-5, with 7 bases fitting TRBD1. The V and J ends lost 4 bases and 4 bases, in that order; junction bases with no gene match: 6. The germline gives CDR1 MNHEY, CDR2 SVGAGI. The CDR3 sequence is 14 residues long. CDR3 sequence (DNA): TGTGCCAGCAGTTCCAGGGGGGTGGGCACTGAAGCTTTCTTT. Its translation: CASSSRGVGTEAFF.

The rearrangement joins TRBV9 to TRBJ2-7; 12 bases agree with TRBD1. The CDR3 runs to 17 residues. The germline gives CDR1 SGDLS, CDR2 YYNGEE. V was pared by 3 bases and J by 0 bases, with 7 bases of the junction left unmatched. CDR3: CASSARDRGLASYEQYF. DNA of the CDR3: TGTGCCAGCAGCGCGCGGGACAGGGGGCTCGCCTCCTACGAGCAGTACTTC.

The rearrangement uses TRBV28 and TRBJ1-2; no reliable D call. The germline V gene has CDR1 MDHEN and CDR2 SYDVKM. This CDR3 region has 13 residues. V gave up 10 bases and J gave up 2 bases, with 14 bases separating them. CDR3 amino acids: CATTIPQNYGYTF. CDR3 coding DNA: TGTGCCACCACTATACCCCAAAACTATGGCTACACCTTC.

The V call is TRBV12-5, the J call TRBJ1-1; D uncertain. CDR3 length: 14 amino acids. Trimming took 2 bases from V and 3 from J, leaving 10 bases between them. Looked up from germline, CDR1 is LGHNT and CDR2 is FRNRAP. The CDR3, as DNA: TGTGCTAGTGGTTTGTCCAACATGGACACTGAAGCTTTCTTT. Protein sequence: CASGLSNMDTEAFF.

This rearrangement joins TRBV6-1 to TRBJ2-1, with 12 bases that match TRBD2. From germline, CDR1 is MNHNS and CDR2 SASEGT. V lost 6 bases and J lost 7; bases outside the gene matches: 7. The CDR3 loop spans 15 amino acids. The CDR3 DNA is TGTGCCAGCAGCCCAGGACTAGCGGGATGGAATGAGCAGTTCTTC. Translating gives CASSPGLAGWNEQFF.

This chain connects TRBV10-1 to TRBJ2-5; a possible D gene is TRBD1 (6 bases). Trimming shortened V by 2 bases and J by 0 bases, and 16 bases separated the two germline ends. Germline lookup yields CDR1 WNHNN and CDR2 SYGVQD (reference sequence). This CDR3 is 17 amino acids long. The CDR3 protein is CASSERQAVGYQETQYF. In nucleotides, the CDR3 is TGCGCCAGCAGTGAGAGACAGGCGGTGGGGTACCAAGAGACCCAGTACTTC.

The chain has TRBV29-1 and TRBJ1-3; 8 bases align to TRBD1. The CDR3 loop spans 14 amino acids. The V and J ends lost 3 bases and 2 bases, in that order; junction bases with no gene match: 3. Per germline, CDR1 SQVTM and CDR2 ANQGSEA. The CDR3 reads CSVDQTGAGNTIYF. The CDR3 DNA sequence: TGCAGCGTTGACCAGACAGGGGCTGGAAACACCATATATTTT. Filled out from reference TRBV29-1 and TRBJ1-3, the complete variable domain reads SAVISQKPSRDICQRGTSLTIQCQVDSQVTMMFWYRQQPGQSLTLIATANQGSEATYESGFVIDKFPISRPNLTFSTLTVSNMSPEDSSIYLCSVDQTGAGNTIYFGEGSWLTVV.

In this sample, this clone turned up once. CDR3 sequence (DNA): TGCGCCAGCAGCTTGATCGGGACAGGGGATCAGCCCCAGCATTTT. It specifies CASSLIGTGDQPQHF. The rearrangement joins TRBV5-1 to TRBJ1-5; TRBD1 agrees at 10 bases. The CDR3 sequence is 15 residues long. V trimming: 1 base; J trimming: 5 bases; junction bases outside the gene matches: 3. The germline CDR1 and CDR2 sequences are SGHRS and YFSETQ.

The V gene is TRBV2, the J gene TRBJ2-1; 9 bases are shared with TRBD2. This CDR3 contains 15 residues. Germline V gene sequence: CDR1 SNHLY, CDR2 FYNNEI. Unmatched junction bases numbered 3, after V lost 4 bases and J lost 2 bases. The CDR3 sequence is CASSVASGAYNEQFF. CDR3 nucleotide sequence: TGTGCCAGCAGTGTGGCTAGCGGGGCCTACAATGAGCAGTTCTTC. Full variable domain (outside the CDR3, taken from reference TRBV2 and TRBJ2-1): EPEVTQTPSHQVTQMGQEVILRCVPISNHLYFYWYRQILGQKVEFLVSFYNNEISEKSEIFDDQFSVERPDGSNFTLKIRSTKLEDSAMYFCASSVASGAYNEQFFGPGTRLTVL.

This clone was found a few times. Other nucleotide sequences in the sample specify the same CDR3. CDR3 in amino acids: CASSLAGGNTEAFF. The CDR3 DNA is TGCGCCAGCAGCTTGGCCGGGGGGAACACTGAAGCTTTCTTT. V is TRBV5-1 and J is TRBJ1-1; TRBD1 might be the D (5 bases). Germline V gives CDR1 SGHRS, CDR2 YFSETQ. V was shortened by 0 bases and J by 1 base, with 7 bases between the two germline ends. This CDR3 has 14 amino acids.

DNA for the CDR3: TGTGCCAGCAGCCAAGGGCGGAACTTCTATGGCTACACCTTC. Amino acid sequence: CASSQGRNFYGYTF. This chain uses TRBV4-2 with TRBJ1-2; D is ambiguous. This CDR3 spans 14 amino acids. The V gene lost 1 base and the J gene lost 4 bases, with 10 bases spanning the gap. From germline, CDR1 is LGHNA and CDR2 YNFKEQ.

This clone occurred a few times. This chain links TRBV5-1 with TRBJ2-2, with a weak D call TRBD1 (5 bases). The CDR3 extends over 17 amino acids. V lost 0 bases and J lost 2, with 14 bases in between. The germline V gene encodes CDR1 SGHRS and CDR2 YFSETQ. The CDR3 loop is CASSLEVGQGNTGELFF. Written as DNA, the CDR3 is TGCGCCAGCAGCTTGGAAGTGGGTCAGGGAAACACCGGGGAGCTGTTTTTT.

The rearrangement joins TRBV2 to TRBJ1-6, with D unclear. Germline V CDR1 and CDR2: SNHLY, FYNNEI. The V gene lost 6 bases and the J gene lost 8 bases, with 11 bases spanning the gap. The CDR3 consists of 13 residues. The CDR3 DNA follows: TGTGCCAGCAGCCCCCAAACAGATTCACCCCTCCACTTT. This codes for CASSPQTDSPLHF.

This chain joins TRBV7-6 and TRBJ1-2, with D tentatively TRBD1 (6 bases). Germline values: CDR1 SGHVS, CDR2 FNYEAQ. Trimming removed 5 bases from V and 6 bases from J, with 19 bases in between. The CDR3 is 15 amino acids. The CDR3: CASSRTVGAGDGYTF. CDR3 nucleotides: TGTGCCAGCAGCCGCACGGTGGGGGCAGGGGATGGCTACACCTTC.

This chain uses TRBV5-6 with TRBJ2-3; 11 bases map to TRBD2. J lost 6 bases, V lost 4 bases, and 7 bases had no gene match. The CDR3 runs to 15 residues. CDR1 and CDR2 (germline): SGHDT, YYEEEE. In DNA form, the CDR3 reads TGTGCCAGCAGCCAACTAGCGGGAGCCTCGGATACGCAGTATTTT. This encodes CASSQLAGASDTQYF.